The source of this TCR beta chain is a study of read filtering for tumor transcriptome and immune sequencing. There are many counts of this clonotype. This library used approximately 370 ng RNA and molecular barcoded adaptors spanning alpha/delta and beta/gamma chains. TCRdb reprocessed the reads via MiXCR and lists one record per CDR3 protein. The sample holds 62,000 or so distinct CDR3 sequences, roughly 14% seen once. Trimming pared 2 bases from V and 3 bases from J, leaving 16 bases between. The CDR3 loop spans 16 amino acids. The germline gives CDR1 SGHVS, CDR2 FQNEAQ. This clonotype originated in a donor aged 40 or over with multiple myeloma. Sequenced sample: a population of CD138-negative cells sorted from bone marrow. V gene TRBV7-8 combines with J gene TRBJ1-2, with TRBD1 as a possible D gene (5 bases). The DNA for the CDR3 is TGTGCCAGCAGCTTAAGCTCAGGAAGGGGAGACTATGGCTACACCTTC. This gives the protein CASSLSSGRGDYGYTF.